This TCR beta chain was profiled in a study of blood T cell repertoires in COVID-19. Across the whole study: Spain, Italy and the United States supplied samples that represented acute and convalescent COVID-19.

Study members were between about 18 and 89 years old and lived in 20 to 30 US regions. Cohort assignment relied on participant-reported clinical history. Trimming cost V 5 bases and J 0 bases; bases outside gene matches: 7. Per the germline V gene, CDR1 is SEHNR and CDR2 is FQNEAQ (reference sequence). The CDR3 length is 17 residues. The authors' processing: Estimates of nucleated cell counts were drawn from the amplification of reference gene primers. Clones were sequenced by immunoSEQ multiplex PCR, and TCRdb holds only the in-frame ones, with some missing. V, J and clone size reflect that table, while D and trimming were determined from the DNA. The sample yields approximately 300,000 clones, around 84% seen once.

The chain has TRBV7-9 and TRBJ1-6; 7 nucleotides agree with TRBD1. This clonotype was obtained from a woman aged 25-40 years who had been exposed to COVID-19. The sequencing input was PBMCs or T cells enriched from blood (not recorded which). The CDR3 sequence is CASSPEGASSYNSPLHF. In DNA form, the CDR3 reads TGTGCCAGCAGCCCTGAGGGGGCCAGCTCCTATAATTCACCCCTCCACTTT.